This TCR beta chain came from a study of blood T cell repertoires in COVID-19. Across the study: T cells, B-cell-depleted T cells, or PBMCs provided the cDNA or gDNA that served as material.

Methods used by the authors: Amplification from reference gene primers served as the basis for estimated nucleated cell counts. Some clones are missing from TCRdb's copy, which holds only in-frame ones; the method was immunoSEQ multiplex PCR. Clone size and V and J calls were adopted from that table, with D and trimming inferred from the DNA. The table records about 370,000 clones, roughly 90% of them present only once. Sequenced material: peripheral blood. The TCR was taken from a woman in her thirties with COVID-19, enrolled during active disease.

In DNA form, the CDR3 reads TGCGCCAGCAGTGGATTCCGGGAGGTCTTCCTCCACTTT. It specifies CASSGFREVFLHF. The rearrangement links TRBV10-2 to TRBJ1-6; D remains ambiguous. The CDR3 is 13 residues long. Germline V CDR1 and CDR2: WSHSY, SAAADI. V was clipped by 4 bases and J by 15 bases, with 16 bases between them.